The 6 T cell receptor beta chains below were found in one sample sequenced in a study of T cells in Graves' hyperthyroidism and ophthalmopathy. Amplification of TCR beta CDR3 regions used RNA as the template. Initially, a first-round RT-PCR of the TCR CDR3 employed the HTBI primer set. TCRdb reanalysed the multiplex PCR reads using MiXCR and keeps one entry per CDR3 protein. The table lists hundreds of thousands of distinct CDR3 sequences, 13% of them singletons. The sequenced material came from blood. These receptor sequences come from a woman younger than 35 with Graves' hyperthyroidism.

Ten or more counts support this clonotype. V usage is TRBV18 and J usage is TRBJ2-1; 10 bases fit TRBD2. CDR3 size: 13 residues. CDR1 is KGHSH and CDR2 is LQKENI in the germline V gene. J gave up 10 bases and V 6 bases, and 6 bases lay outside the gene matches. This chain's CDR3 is CASSLQTSGEQFF. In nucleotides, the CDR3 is TGTGCCAGCTCGCTCCAGACTAGCGGGGAGCAGTTCTTC.

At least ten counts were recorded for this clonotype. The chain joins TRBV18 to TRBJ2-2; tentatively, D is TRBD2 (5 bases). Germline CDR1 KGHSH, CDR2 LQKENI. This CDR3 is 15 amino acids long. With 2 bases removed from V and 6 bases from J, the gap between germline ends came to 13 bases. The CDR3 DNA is TGTGCCAGCTCACCAGTTACGGGGTTATCCGGGGAGCTGTTTTTT. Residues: CASSPVTGLSGELFF.

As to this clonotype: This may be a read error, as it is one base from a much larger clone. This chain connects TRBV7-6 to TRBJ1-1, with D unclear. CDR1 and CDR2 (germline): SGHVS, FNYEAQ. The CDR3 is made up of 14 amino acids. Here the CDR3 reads CASGLTAENTEAFF. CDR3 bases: TGTGCCAGCGGCTTAACAGCGGAGAACACTGAAGCTTTCTTT.

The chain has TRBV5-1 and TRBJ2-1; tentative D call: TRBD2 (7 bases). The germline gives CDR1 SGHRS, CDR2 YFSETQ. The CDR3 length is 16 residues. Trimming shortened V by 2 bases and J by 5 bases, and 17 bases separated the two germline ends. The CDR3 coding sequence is TGCGCCAGCAGCTTTATTAGGGGGGGGGCCCACAATGAGCAGTTCTTC. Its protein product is CASSFIRGGAHNEQFF.

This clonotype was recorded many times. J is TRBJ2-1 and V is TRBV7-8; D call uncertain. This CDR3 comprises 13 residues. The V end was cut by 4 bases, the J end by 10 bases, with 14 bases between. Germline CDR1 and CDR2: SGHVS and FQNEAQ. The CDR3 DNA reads TGTGCCAGCAGCTCGACCCCACTTCGGGAGCAGTTCTTC. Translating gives CASSSTPLREQFF. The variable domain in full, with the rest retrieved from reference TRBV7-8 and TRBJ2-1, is GAGVSQSPRYKVAKRGQDVALRCDPISGHVSLFWYQQALGQGPEFLTYFQNEAQLDKSGLPSDRFFAERPEGSVSTLKIQRTQQEDSAVYLCASSSTPLREQFFGPGTRLTVL.

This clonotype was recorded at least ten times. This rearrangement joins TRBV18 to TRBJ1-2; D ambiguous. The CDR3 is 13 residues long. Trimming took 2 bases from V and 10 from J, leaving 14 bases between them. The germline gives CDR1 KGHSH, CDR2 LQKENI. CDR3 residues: CASSPTRLFDYTF. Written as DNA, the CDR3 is TGTGCCAGCTCACCAACACGGCTGTTCGACTACACCTTC.